The 19 T cell receptor beta chains listed next were all sequenced from one sample in a study of T cells in localized non-small cell lung cancer. Here immunoSEQ multiplex PCR was the method, and the copy in TCRdb shows in-frame clones only, minus some. The sample has about 21,000 clones; roughly 90% are singletons. Sequenced here: peripheral blood, sampled before any cancer treatment. These receptors originate from a male donor older than 55 with stage I squamous cell lung carcinoma.

The V gene is TRBV10-3, the J gene TRBJ1-4; D remains unclear. The CDR3 runs to 14 residues. The germline CDR1 and CDR2 sequences are ENHRY and SYGVKD. V shed 0 bases and J shed 8 bases, with 10 bases lying between them. In DNA, the CDR3 is TGTGCCATCAGTGAGTCTCCACGAACGGAAAAACTGTTTTTT. Protein product: CAISESPRTEKLFF.

The J gene is TRBJ2-5, the V gene TRBV5-1; no firm D call. The CDR3 has 14 amino acids. Germline CDR1 SGHRS, CDR2 YFSETQ. Deletions cut 2 bases from V and 5 bases from J, with 13 bases between. CDR3 amino acids: CASSFTWGRETQYF. CDR3 DNA: TGCGCCAGCAGCTTCACTTGGGGAAGGGAGACCCAGTACTTC.

This chain connects TRBV6-1 to TRBJ1-5; 7 bases agree with TRBD1. V shed 6 bases and J 5 bases; nucleotides not matched to a gene: 4. The CDR3 is 13 amino acids. From germline, CDR1 is MNHNS and CDR2 SASEGT. CDR3 sequence: CASSGRGDQPQHF. The CDR3 DNA reads as TGTGCCAGCAGCGGCAGGGGGGATCAGCCCCAGCATTTT.

This sequence joins TRBV6-5 and TRBJ1-5; D is ambiguous. Germline CDR1 MNHEY, CDR2 SVGAGI. The CDR3 is 14 amino acids. Trimming removed 3 bases at V and 3 bases at J, with 9 bases between. The CDR3 here is CASSYTSANQPQHF. The CDR3 DNA reads as TGTGCCAGCAGTTATACATCGGCCAATCAGCCCCAGCATTTT.

The rearrangement uses TRBV15 and TRBJ1-1, with a possible D match to TRBD1 (6 bases). The V and J ends lost 1 base and 3 bases respectively, with 12 bases between them. CDR3 length equals 15 residues. The germline CDR1 and CDR2 sequences are LNHNV and YYDKDF (reference sequence). CDR3 sequence reads: CATSRGAGGYTEAFF. The CDR3 nucleotides are TGTGCCACCAGCAGAGGGGCCGGGGGCTACACTGAAGCTTTCTTT.

The V and J genes are TRBV18 and TRBJ2-4; D gene uncertain. The CDR3 runs to 16 residues. Trimming cost V 5 bases and J 1 base, with 15 bases left between them. Germline V gene sequence: CDR1 KGHSH, CDR2 LQKENI. The DNA for the CDR3 is TGTGCCAGCTCATTTCAGAGCCAGGTGGCCAAAAACATTCAGTACTTC. This translates into CASSFQSQVAKNIQYF.

J is TRBJ2-7 and V is TRBV6-6; TRBD1 aligns across 11 bases. Germline lookup yields CDR1 MNHNY and CDR2 SVGAGI (reference sequence). This CDR3 has 16 residues. Trimming removed 7 bases from V and 2 bases from J; junction bases left unmatched: 10. The CDR3 sequence is CASTARTGGPTYEQYF. CDR3 sequence (DNA): TGTGCCAGCACCGCTAGGACAGGGGGCCCAACCTACGAGCAGTACTTC.

J is TRBJ1-3 and V is TRBV29-1; D is perhaps TRBD1 (5 bases). V was trimmed by 0 bases and J by 0 bases, leaving 12 bases between them. The germline gives CDR1 SQVTM, CDR2 ANQGSEA. The CDR3 runs to 16 residues. CDR3 DNA sequence: TGCAGCGTTGAAGATCTAGAGGGACCCTCTGGAAACACCATATATTTT. Translating gives CSVEDLEGPSGNTIYF.

In its sample, this clone was seen a few times. The chain is built from TRBV28 and TRBJ1-1, with D hard to call. The ends were cut back, 7 bases at V and 6 bases at J, with 18 bases in the middle. The length of the CDR3 is 14 residues. Germline V gene sequence: CDR1 MDHEN, CDR2 SYDVKM. The CDR3 DNA reads as TGTGCCAGCACTCCCCCTCGGGCGATCCCTGAAGCTTTCTTT. It encodes CASTPPRAIPEAFF.

The CDR3 nucleotides are TGTGCCAGCAGCTTAGACTCAAGTAACTATGGCTACACCTTC. Translation: CASSLDSSNYGYTF. This chain connects TRBV5-5 to TRBJ1-2; D is unresolved. Trimming took 2 bases from V and 1 from J, leaving 9 bases between them. CDR1 and CDR2 from the germline V gene are SGHKS and YYEKEE (reference sequence). The CDR3 runs to 14 residues.

The rearrangement links TRBV19 to TRBJ1-3, with a possible D match to TRBD1 (6 bases). The CDR3 has 15 residues. Germline V gene sequence: CDR1 LNHDA, CDR2 SQIVND (reference sequence). V shed 4 bases and J shed 0 bases, with 10 bases lying between them. The CDR3 is CASSTGAYSGNTIYF. CDR3 sequence (DNA): TGTGCCAGTAGTACAGGGGCCTACTCTGGAAACACCATATATTTT. The full variable domain, in which reference TRBV19 and TRBJ1-3 provide the parts outside the CDR3, is DGGITQSPKYLFRKEGQNVTLSCEQNLNHDAMYWYRQDPGQGLRLIYYSQIVNDFQKGDIAEGYSVSREKKESFPLTVTSAQKNPTAFYLCASSTGAYSGNTIYFGEGSWLTVV.

This clone has just one count. The chain employs TRBV4-1 and TRBJ1-1, with 7 positions matching TRBD1. The CDR3 extends over 14 amino acids. CDR1 is MGHRA and CDR2 is YSYEKL in the germline V gene. The V gene end was trimmed by 4 bases and the J gene end by 4 bases; junction bases not matched to a gene: 6. CDR3 DNA sequence: TGCGCCAGCAGCCCCCTGACAGGGACCACTGAAGCTTTCTTT. Residues: CASSPLTGTTEAFF.

The rearrangement joins TRBV27 to TRBJ1-6, with 8 bases lining up with TRBD1. Losses at the gene ends were 4 bases for V and 7 bases for J; bases not matched to a gene: 3. The germline V gene encodes CDR1 MNHEY and CDR2 SMNVEV (reference sequence). This CDR3 is built from 14 residues. CDR3 bases: TGTGCCAGCAGTTGGACAGGGAACAATTCACCCCTCCACTTT. Its translation is CASSWTGNNSPLHF.

This clone was seen a few times. The chain joins TRBV12-5 to TRBJ1-6; D may be TRBD1 (5 bases). Germline assignment: CDR1 LGHNT and CDR2 FRNRAP. The V and J ends lost 0 bases and 10 bases respectively, with 19 bases between them. This CDR3 contains 17 residues. CDR3 sequence (DNA): TGTGCTAGTGGTTTGGTACGACTCAGGGATATTTCCTCACCCCTCCACTTT. Its translation: CASGLVRLRDISSPLHF.

The rearrangement links TRBV5-5 to TRBJ2-7; no firm D call. Germline V gene lookup returns CDR1 SGHKS and CDR2 YYEKEE (reference sequence). V lost 0 bases to trimming and J lost 6 bases, with 13 bases between them. The CDR3 runs to 14 residues. CDR3 amino acids: CASSLVSGRPEQYF. In nucleotides, the CDR3 is TGTGCCAGCAGCTTGGTCTCAGGCCGACCCGAGCAGTACTTC. Supplemented by reference TRBV5-5 and TRBJ2-7, the full variable domain reads DAGVTQSPTHLIKTRGQQVTLRCSPISGHKSVSWYQQVLGQGPQFIFQYYEKEERGRGNFPDRFSARQFPNYSSELNVNALLLGDSALYLCASSLVSGRPEQYFGPGTRLTVT.

V is TRBV6-5 and J is TRBJ2-3; TRBD2 agrees at 14 bases. The J segment lost 4 bases and the V segment lost 8 bases, leaving 5 bases of the junction unmatched. Germline lookup yields CDR1 MNHEY and CDR2 SVGAGI. CDR3 length equals 15 residues. The CDR3 nucleotides read TGTGCCAGCGGCCCGGGACTAGCGGGGGCAGATACGCAGTATTTT. It specifies CASGPGLAGADTQYF.

This clone was found a few times. This chain links TRBV30 with TRBJ2-2; possible D gene TRBD2, 6 bases. V was clipped by 0 bases and J by 1 base, with 12 bases between them. The CDR3 has 16 residues. Germline CDR1 is GTSNPN and CDR2 is SVGIG (reference sequence). CDR3 coding DNA: TGTGCCTGGAGTGTAGGGGCGGGGTGGAACACCGGGGAGCTGTTTTTT. Protein sequence: CAWSVGAGWNTGELFF.

This sequence joins TRBV30 and TRBJ2-2; TRBD1 or TRBD2 may be the D gene (5 bases each). CDR1 and CDR2 (germline): GTSNPN, SVGIG (reference sequence). V shed 3 bases and J shed 3 bases, with 11 bases lying between them. This CDR3 is 14 amino acids long. The CDR3 protein is CAWRGQGDTGELFF. The CDR3, as DNA: TGTGCCTGGAGAGGTCAGGGAGACACCGGGGAGCTGTTTTTT.

The gene calls are TRBV18 and TRBJ1-3; no definite D call. CDR1 is KGHSH and CDR2 is LQKENI in the germline V gene. V was shortened by 6 bases and J by 0 bases, with 12 bases between the two germline ends. CDR3 length equals 15 residues. CDR3 amino acids: CASSPTTFSGNTIYF. The CDR3 coding sequence is TGTGCCAGCTCCCCAACCACCTTCTCTGGAAACACCATATATTTT.